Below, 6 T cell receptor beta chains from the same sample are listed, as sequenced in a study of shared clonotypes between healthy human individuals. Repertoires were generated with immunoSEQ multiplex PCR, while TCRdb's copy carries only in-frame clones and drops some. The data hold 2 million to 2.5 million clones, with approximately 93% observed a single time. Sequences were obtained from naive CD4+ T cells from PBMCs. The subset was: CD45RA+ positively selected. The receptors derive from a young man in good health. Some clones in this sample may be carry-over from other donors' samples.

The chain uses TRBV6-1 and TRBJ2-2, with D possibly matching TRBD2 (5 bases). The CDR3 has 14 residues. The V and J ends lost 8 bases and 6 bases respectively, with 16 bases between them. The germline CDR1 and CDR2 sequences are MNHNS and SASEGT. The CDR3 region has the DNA TGTGCCAGCTCCGGGCGAGGGCACCCCGGGGAGCTGTTTTTT. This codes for CASSGRGHPGELFF.

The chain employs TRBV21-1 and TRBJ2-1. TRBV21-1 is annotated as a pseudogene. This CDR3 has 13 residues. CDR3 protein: CASSYRPYNEQFF. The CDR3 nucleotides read TGTGCCAGCAGTTATCGGCCCTACAATGAGCAGTTCTTC.

The CDR3 spells CASSLVRTESYSGNTIYF. For the CDR3, the DNA is TGTGCCAGCAGCTTAGTTCGGACAGAAAGCTACTCTGGAAACACCATATATTTT. The J gene is TRBJ1-3, the V gene TRBV11-2; D may be TRBD1 (6 bases). The V end lost 1 base, the J end lost 0 bases, and 16 bases lay between the germline ends. The CDR3 length is 18 residues. From germline, CDR1 is SGHAT and CDR2 FQNNGV.

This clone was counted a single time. CDR3 DNA sequence: TGTGCCAGCAGCGCCCTGACAGGGAGCAACACTGAAGCTTTCTTT. It codes for CASSALTGSNTEAFF. The rearrangement joins TRBV9 to TRBJ1-1, with TRBD1 identical over 7 bases. The CDR3 is 15 residues long. Trimming at V came to 3 bases and at J to 2 bases, leaving 7 bases not matched to a gene. CDR1 SGDLS and CDR2 YYNGEE come from the germline V gene.

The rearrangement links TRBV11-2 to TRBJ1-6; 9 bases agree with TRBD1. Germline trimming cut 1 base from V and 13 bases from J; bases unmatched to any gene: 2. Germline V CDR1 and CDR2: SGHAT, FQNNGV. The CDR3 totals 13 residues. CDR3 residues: CASSLGTGAPLHF. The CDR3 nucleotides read TGTGCCAGCAGCTTAGGGACAGGGGCGCCCCTCCACTTT.

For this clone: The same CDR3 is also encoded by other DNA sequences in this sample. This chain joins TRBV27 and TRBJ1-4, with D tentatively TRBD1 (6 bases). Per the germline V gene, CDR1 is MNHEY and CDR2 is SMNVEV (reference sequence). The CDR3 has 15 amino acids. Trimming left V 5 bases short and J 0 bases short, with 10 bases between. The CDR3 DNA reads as TGTGCCAGCAGTCTAGGGGGGGCAACTAATGAAAAACTGTTTTTT. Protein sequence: CASSLGGATNEKLFF.